This T cell receptor (beta chain) was obtained from a study of blood T cells in healthy people across ages (dated by TCRdb to about 2015). About the study as a whole: Template switching captured roughly one uniquely barcoded TCR beta cDNA molecule per two T cells in model experiments. The study analyzed two additional independent replicas of 1 million unique cDNA reads from the same blood draw for two donors, one aged 18 to 29 and one aged 80 or older. Donors of different ages were randomly distributed across sequencing lanes to avoid experimental bias. Age-related changes in TCR beta repertoire diversity were measured in the study by deep sequencing normalized with unique cDNA molecular identifiers. The donors were split into four age groups: young (average 16 years), middle-aged (39), aged (approximately 60) and long-lived (roughly 88).

Systemically healthy Caucasian individuals from Russia, around 38 in total and aged about 6 to 95 years, were included as donors. About 9.8 milliliters of peripheral blood were drawn from each donor into EDTA-treated Vacutainer tubes. Ficoll-Paque density-gradient centrifugation was used to isolate PBMCs, with at least 7 million obtained per sample. Trizol reagent was used to extract total RNA from the PBMCs, yielding at least 5 micrograms per sample. Naive CD45RAhigh/CD27high T cell percentages were measured by flow cytometry on a PBMC aliquot from every donor. The paper as a whole reports these results and caveats: Since profiling was done on bulk unsorted PBMCs, naive and antigen-experienced compartments could not be conclusively compared. The long-lived group showed more naive CD4+ T cells, fewer expanded clones and increased TCR diversity than the aged group, suggesting age selection. Because donor CMV infection status was unknown, age-related changes in expanded clonotypes were potentially confounded. There was a strong correlation between observed TCR beta diversity and the percentage of naive T cells measured by flow cytometry. As age increased, observed TCR beta diversity per million T cells dropped in a roughly linear way, and a significant reduction was already evident by age 40. Total diversity estimates from one million sequenced T cells were considered lower bounds and underestimates.

Libraries were constructed by 5' RACE. The second PCR ran for about 6 to 12 cycles and used a J-beta primer mix along with a sample-barcoded 5' primer. A unique molecular identifier was introduced onto each TCR beta cDNA molecule by a template-switch 5' adaptor carrying 12 random nucleotides. At least 2.5 million CDR3-containing paired-end reads were obtained from each sample. First-strand cDNA was synthesized from all RNA with the Mint cDNA synthesis kit, primed by a TRBC-specific oligonucleotide. Following uracil-DNA glycosylase treatment, all cDNA underwent a first 18-cycle PCR with the universal primers M1SS and BC2_uni_R. On the study's bioinformatics: Each sample was normalized by randomly selecting 1 million high-quality reads, each carrying a distinct molecular identifier. Reads sharing molecular identifiers were discarded rather than binned into consensus sequences. MiTCR, with a Q25 quality threshold and the strictest error-elimination algorithm, was used for CDR3 identification, clonotype clustering and error correction. A nonparametric unseen species model with Euler transformation was used to estimate a lower bound on total TCR beta diversity. Through fastp at Q25 and MiXCR, TCRdb rebuilt clones from the public reads, retaining in-frame beta chains. Entries are consolidated by CDR3 protein sequence, retaining the most common genes and DNA. None of the V and J calls come from the authors' own analysis; TCRdb made them. A total of approximately 1,700,000 distinct CDR3 sequences appear in this sample, about two fifths of them only once. The top ten hold more than 20% of the sample.

Reading the germline V gene (reference sequence) gives CDR1 LNHDA and CDR2 SQIVND. Relative to germline, V is 10 bases shorter and J is 7 bases shorter, with 14 bases between their ends. From the cysteine up to the phenylalanine, the CDR3 has a length of 13 residues. Of the read, only the CDR3 DNA is kept; its 39 bases are in frame from base 1. Only one count was recorded for this clonotype. Its antigen is not yet known. Base qualities are not recorded, but no much larger clone differs from it by a single base. Material: blood. This receptor was identified in a human donor in good health. This chain joins TRBV19 to TRBJ1-6, with the D gene not clear enough to name. The sequenced DNA: TGTGCCACCGGCGGAATTAGAAATTCACCCCTCCACTTT. It specifies CATGGIRNSPLHF.